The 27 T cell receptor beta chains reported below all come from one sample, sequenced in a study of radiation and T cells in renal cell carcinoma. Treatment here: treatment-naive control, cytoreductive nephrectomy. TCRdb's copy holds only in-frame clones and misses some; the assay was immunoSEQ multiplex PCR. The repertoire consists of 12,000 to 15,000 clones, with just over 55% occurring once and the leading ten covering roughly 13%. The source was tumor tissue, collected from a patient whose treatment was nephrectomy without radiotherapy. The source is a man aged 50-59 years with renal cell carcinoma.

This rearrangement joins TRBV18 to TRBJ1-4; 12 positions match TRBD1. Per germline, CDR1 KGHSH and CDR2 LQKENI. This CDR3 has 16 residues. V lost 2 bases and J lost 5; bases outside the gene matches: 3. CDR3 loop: CASSPGTGGLNEKLFF. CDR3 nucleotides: TGTGCCAGCTCACCAGGGACAGGGGGCCTAAATGAAAAACTGTTTTTT.

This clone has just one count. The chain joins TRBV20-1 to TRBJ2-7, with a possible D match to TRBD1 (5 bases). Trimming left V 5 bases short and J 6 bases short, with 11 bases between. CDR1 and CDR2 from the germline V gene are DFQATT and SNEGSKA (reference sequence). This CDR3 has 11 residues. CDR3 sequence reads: CSAGQGGEQYF. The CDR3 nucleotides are TGCAGTGCTGGTCAGGGTGGCGAGCAGTACTTC.

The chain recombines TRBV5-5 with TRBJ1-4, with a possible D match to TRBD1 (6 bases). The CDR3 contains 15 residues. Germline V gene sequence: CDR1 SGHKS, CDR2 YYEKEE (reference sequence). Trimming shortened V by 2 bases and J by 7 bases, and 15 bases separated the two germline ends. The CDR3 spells CASSFLGGSSEKLFF. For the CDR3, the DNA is TGTGCCAGCAGCTTCCTCGGGGGCTCGAGTGAAAAACTGTTTTTT.

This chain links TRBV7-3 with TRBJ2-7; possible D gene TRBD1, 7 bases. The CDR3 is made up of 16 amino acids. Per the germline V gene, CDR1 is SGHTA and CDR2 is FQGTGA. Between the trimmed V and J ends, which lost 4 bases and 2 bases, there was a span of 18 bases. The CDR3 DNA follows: TGTGCCAGCAGCTCAGGGGACAGCCGGGGGACCTACGAGCAGTACTTC. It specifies CASSSGDSRGTYEQYF.

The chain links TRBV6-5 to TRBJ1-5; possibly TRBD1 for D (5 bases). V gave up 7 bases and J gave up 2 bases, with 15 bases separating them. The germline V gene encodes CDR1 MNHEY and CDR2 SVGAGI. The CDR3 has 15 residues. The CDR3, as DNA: TGTGCCAGCAAGACAGACAGTAGCGGCAATCAGCCCCAGCATTTT. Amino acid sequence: CASKTDSSGNQPQHF.

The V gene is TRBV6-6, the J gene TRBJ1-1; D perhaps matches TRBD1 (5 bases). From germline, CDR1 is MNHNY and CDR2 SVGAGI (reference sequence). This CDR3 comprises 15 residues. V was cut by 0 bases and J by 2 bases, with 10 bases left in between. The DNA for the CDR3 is TGTGCCAGCAGTTACTCGGTTGGGGCTAACACTGAAGCTTTCTTT. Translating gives CASSYSVGANTEAFF.

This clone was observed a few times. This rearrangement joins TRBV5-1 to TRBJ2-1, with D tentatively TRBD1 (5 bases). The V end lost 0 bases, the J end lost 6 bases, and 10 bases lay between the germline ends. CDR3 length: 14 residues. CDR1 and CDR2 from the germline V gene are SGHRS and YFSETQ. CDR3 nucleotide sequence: TGCGCCAGCAGCTTGGATCCGGACACCAATGAGCAGTTCTTC. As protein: CASSLDPDTNEQFF.

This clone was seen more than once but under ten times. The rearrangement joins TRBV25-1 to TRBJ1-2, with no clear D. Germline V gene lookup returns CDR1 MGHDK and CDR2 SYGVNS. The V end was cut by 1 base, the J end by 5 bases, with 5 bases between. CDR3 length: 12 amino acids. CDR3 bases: TGTGCCAGCAGTGAATCGGGGTATGGCTACACCTTC. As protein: CASSESGYGYTF.

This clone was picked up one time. CDR3 residues: CASSLAGTGGFNQPQHF. CDR3 coding DNA: TGTGCCAGCAGCTTGGCGGGGACAGGGGGATTCAATCAGCCCCAGCATTTT. The genes are TRBV5-6 and TRBJ1-5; 11 nucleotides match TRBD1. Germline CDR1 is SGHDT and CDR2 is YYEEEE. V lost 0 bases to trimming and J lost 3 bases; unmatched junction nucleotides: 5. The CDR3 has 17 residues.

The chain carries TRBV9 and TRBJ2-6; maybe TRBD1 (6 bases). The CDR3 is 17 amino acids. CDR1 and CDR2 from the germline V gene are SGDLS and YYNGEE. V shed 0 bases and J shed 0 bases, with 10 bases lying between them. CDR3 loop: CASSVAQGSSGANVLTF. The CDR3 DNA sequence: TGTGCCAGCAGCGTAGCACAGGGAAGCTCTGGGGCCAACGTCCTGACTTTC.

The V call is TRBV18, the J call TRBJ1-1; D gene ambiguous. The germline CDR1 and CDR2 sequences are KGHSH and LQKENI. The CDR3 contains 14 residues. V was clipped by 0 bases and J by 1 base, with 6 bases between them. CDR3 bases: TGTGCCAGCTCACCACCAGGTACGAACACTGAAGCTTTCTTT. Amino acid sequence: CASSPPGTNTEAFF.

The CDR3 sequence is CASSSTGTGGYNEQFF. CDR3 nucleotides: TGTGCCAGCTCATCGACCGGGACTGGGGGCTACAATGAGCAGTTCTTC. The V gene is TRBV18, the J gene TRBJ2-1; TRBD2 is a possible D gene (6 bases). Germline CDR1 reads KGHSH; CDR2 reads LQKENI. The length of the CDR3 is 16 residues. Trimming left V 5 bases short and J 3 bases short, with 17 bases between.

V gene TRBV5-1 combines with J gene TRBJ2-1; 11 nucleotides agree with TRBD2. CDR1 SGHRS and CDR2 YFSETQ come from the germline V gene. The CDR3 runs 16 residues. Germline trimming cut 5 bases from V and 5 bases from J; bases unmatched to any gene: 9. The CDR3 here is CASRAGVAGGDNEQFF. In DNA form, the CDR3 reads TGCGCCAGCAGAGCCGGCGTAGCGGGAGGGGACAATGAGCAGTTCTTC.

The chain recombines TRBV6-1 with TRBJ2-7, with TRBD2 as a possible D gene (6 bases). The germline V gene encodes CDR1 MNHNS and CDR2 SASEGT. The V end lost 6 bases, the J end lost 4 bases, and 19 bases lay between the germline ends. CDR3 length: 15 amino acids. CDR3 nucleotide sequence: TGTGCCAGCAGACCCAAGTCAGTGGGGGGATACGAGCAGTACTTC. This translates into CASRPKSVGGYEQYF.

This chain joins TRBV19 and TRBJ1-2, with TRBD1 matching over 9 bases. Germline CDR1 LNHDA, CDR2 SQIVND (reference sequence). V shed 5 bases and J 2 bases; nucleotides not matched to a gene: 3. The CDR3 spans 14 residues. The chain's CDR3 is CASSQQGANYGYTF. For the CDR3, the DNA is TGTGCCAGTAGTCAACAGGGGGCCAACTATGGCTACACCTTC.

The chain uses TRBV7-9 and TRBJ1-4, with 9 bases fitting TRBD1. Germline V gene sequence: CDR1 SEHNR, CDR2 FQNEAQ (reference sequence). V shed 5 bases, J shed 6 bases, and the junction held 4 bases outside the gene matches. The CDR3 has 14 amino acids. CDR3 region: CASSTGQGYEKLFF. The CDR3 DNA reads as TGTGCCAGCAGCACCGGACAGGGGTATGAAAAACTGTTTTTT.

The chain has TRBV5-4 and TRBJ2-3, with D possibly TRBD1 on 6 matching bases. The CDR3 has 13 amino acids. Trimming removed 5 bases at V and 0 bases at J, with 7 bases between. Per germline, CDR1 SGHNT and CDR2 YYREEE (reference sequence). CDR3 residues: CASRDRSTDTQYF. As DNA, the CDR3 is TGTGCCAGCAGGGACAGAAGCACAGATACGCAGTATTTT.

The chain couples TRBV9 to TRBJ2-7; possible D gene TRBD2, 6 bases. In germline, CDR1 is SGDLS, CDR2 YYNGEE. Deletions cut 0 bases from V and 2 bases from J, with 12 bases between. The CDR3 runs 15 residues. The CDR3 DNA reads TGTGCCAGCAGCGTAGAATCGGGGGTAACCTACGAGCAGTACTTC. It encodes CASSVESGVTYEQYF.

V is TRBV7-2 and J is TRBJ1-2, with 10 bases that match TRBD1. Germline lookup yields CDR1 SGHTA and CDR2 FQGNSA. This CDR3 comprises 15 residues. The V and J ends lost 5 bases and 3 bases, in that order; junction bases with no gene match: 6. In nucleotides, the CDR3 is TGTGCCAGCAGCCGTCGACAGGGGGCCTACTATGGCTACACCTTC. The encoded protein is CASSRRQGAYYGYTF.

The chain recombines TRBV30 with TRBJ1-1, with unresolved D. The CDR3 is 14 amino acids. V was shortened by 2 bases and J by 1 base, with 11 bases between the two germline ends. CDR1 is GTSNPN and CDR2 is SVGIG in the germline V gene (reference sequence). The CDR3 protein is CAWSTGATNTEAFF. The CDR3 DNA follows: TGTGCCTGGAGTACGGGAGCAACGAACACTGAAGCTTTCTTT. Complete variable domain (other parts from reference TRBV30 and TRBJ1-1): SQTIHQWPATLVQPVGSPLSLECTVEGTSNPNLYWYRQAAGRGLQLLFYSVGIGQISSEVPQNLSASRPQDRQFILSSKKLLLSDSGFYLCAWSTGATNTEAFFGQGTRLTVV.

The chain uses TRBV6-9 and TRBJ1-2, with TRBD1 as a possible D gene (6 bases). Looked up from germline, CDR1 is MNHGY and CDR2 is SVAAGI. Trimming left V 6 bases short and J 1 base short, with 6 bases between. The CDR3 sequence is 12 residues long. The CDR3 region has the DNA TGTGCCAGCAGACAGGGTAACTATGGCTACACCTTC. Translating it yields CASRQGNYGYTF.

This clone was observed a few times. CDR3 DNA sequence: TGTGCCAGCAGCCCTGGGATAGCGGGGGGTGGGAATACGCAGTATTTT. It encodes CASSPGIAGGGNTQYF. The V and J genes are TRBV7-8 and TRBJ2-3, with 10 bases lining up with TRBD2. CDR3 size: 16 residues. The J segment lost 7 bases and the V segment lost 5 bases, leaving 12 bases of the junction unmatched. Per germline, CDR1 SGHVS and CDR2 FQNEAQ.

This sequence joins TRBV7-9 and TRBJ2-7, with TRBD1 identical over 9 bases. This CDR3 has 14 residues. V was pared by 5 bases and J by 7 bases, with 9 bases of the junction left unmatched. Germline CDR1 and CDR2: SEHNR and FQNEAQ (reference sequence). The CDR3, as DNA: TGTGCCAGCAGCCCGGGACAGGGTATTACGGAGCAGTACTTC. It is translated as CASSPGQGITEQYF.

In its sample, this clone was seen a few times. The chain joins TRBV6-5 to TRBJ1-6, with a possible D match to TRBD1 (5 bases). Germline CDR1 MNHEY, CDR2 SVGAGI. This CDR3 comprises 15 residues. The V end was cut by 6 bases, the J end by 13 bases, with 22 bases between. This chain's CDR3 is CASRGSGTALGPLHF. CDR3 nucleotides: TGTGCCAGCAGAGGCTCCGGGACTGCCTTAGGGCCCCTCCACTTT.

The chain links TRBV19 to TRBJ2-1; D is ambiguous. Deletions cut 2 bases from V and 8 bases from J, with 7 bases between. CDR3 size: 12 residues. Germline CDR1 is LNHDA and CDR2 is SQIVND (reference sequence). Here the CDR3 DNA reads TGTGCCAGTAGTATATTTCGACATGAGCAGTTCTTC. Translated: CASSIFRHEQFF.

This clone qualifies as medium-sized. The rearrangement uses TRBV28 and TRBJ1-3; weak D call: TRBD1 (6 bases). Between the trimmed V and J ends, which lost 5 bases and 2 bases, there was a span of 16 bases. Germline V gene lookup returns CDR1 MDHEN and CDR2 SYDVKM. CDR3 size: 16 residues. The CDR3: CASSGEQGATGNTIYF. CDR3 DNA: TGTGCCAGCAGTGGGGAACAGGGTGCTACTGGAAACACCATATATTTT.

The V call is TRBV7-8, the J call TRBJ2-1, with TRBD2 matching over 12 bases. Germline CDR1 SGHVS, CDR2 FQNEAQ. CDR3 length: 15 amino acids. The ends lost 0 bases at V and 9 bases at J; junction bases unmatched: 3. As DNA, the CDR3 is TGTGCCAGCAGCTTAGCTTGGACTAGCGGGGTTGAGCAGTTCTTC. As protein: CASSLAWTSGVEQFF.